The 28 T cell receptor beta chains below were found in one sample sequenced in a study of CD8 T cells in ankylosing spondylitis. Study-wide findings and caveats: It appeared that ankylosing spondylitis blood was characterized by a TCR beta motif of about eight highly homologous variants.

Each CDR3 protein gets one entry after TCRdb re-called the 5' RACE reads with MiXCR. Of 800,000 to 900,000 distinct CDR3 sequences in the sample, roughly 10% are singletons; the top ten hold about 0.5%. Their target antigens are unknown. Sequenced material: blood, either unsorted or a sorted T cell fraction (not recorded which). The receptors here all came from a male donor with ankylosing spondylitis.

This clonotype has ten or more counts. The rearrangement joins TRBV6-1 to TRBJ2-3; D is uncertain. This CDR3 spans 15 amino acids. Germline-derived CDR1 and CDR2 are MNHNS and SASEGT. V lost 6 bases, J lost 0 bases, and 13 bases lay in between. CDR3 in DNA: TGTGCCAGCAGATCCATTTTGGGCAGCACAGATACGCAGTATTTT. This encodes CASRSILGSTDTQYF.

This clonotype turned up a few times. The J gene is TRBJ1-4, the V gene TRBV20-1, with D tentatively TRBD1 (5 bases). This CDR3 is built from 14 residues. V lost 6 bases to trimming and J lost 4 bases, with 15 bases between them. CDR1 is DFQATT, CDR2 SNEGSKA, per germline (reference sequence). CDR3 nucleotide sequence: TGCAGTGCGAGTAACGGGGCCGTTAATGAAAAACTGTTTTTT. Its translation: CSASNGAVNEKLFF.

This clonotype was observed at least ten times. This rearrangement joins TRBV6-5 to TRBJ2-2, with D uncertain. V was clipped by 6 bases and J by 5 bases, with 7 bases between them. The CDR3 loop spans 12 amino acids. The germline gives CDR1 MNHEY, CDR2 SVGAGI. In DNA, the CDR3 is TGTGCCAGCAGGCCCTATACCGGGGAGCTGTTTTTT. Translation: CASRPYTGELFF.

This clonotype was seen a handful of times. The chain is built from TRBV7-2 and TRBJ1-5; D is possibly TRBD1 (5 bases). Trimming pared 5 bases from V and 8 bases from J, leaving 13 bases between. CDR1 is SGHTA and CDR2 is FQGNSA in the germline V gene. The CDR3 consists of 13 residues. CDR3 sequence reads: CASSRRGGEPQHF. As DNA, the CDR3 is TGTGCCAGCAGCCGAAGGGGAGGAGAGCCCCAGCATTTT.

This sequence joins TRBV28 and TRBJ1-3, with D possibly TRBD1 on 5 matching bases. Per the germline V gene, CDR1 is MDHEN and CDR2 is SYDVKM. CDR3 length: 13 residues. V was clipped by 10 bases and J by 3 bases, with 13 bases between them. CDR3 sequence reads: CATLRGNGNTIYF. The CDR3, as DNA: TGTGCCACCCTAAGGGGAAATGGAAACACCATATATTTT. The full variable domain, with the rest looked up from reference TRBV28 and TRBJ1-3, is DVKVTQSSRYLVKRTGEKVFLECVQDMDHENMFWYRQDPGLGLRLIYFSYDVKMKEKGDIPEGYSVSREKKERFSLILESASTNQTSMYLCATLRGNGNTIYFGEGSWLTVV.

This clonotype was recorded many times. This sequence joins TRBV20-1 and TRBJ2-3; D is uncertain. Between the trimmed V and J ends, which lost 4 bases and 0 bases, there was a span of 8 bases. The CDR3 has 13 amino acids. Germline lookup yields CDR1 DFQATT and CDR2 SNEGSKA (reference sequence). This CDR3 is CSAKASSTDTQYF. As DNA, the CDR3 is TGCAGTGCTAAAGCCTCTAGCACAGATACGCAGTATTTT.

This chain joins TRBV7-3 and TRBJ1-1; 7 bases match TRBD1. This CDR3 comprises 13 residues. The trim removed 5 bases at V and 4 bases at J, leaving 4 bases unmatched. CDR1 is SGHTA, CDR2 FQGTGA, per germline. CDR3 DNA: TGTGCCAGCAGCACATACAGGGGCACTGAAGCTTTCTTT. The encoded protein is CASSTYRGTEAFF.

In its sample, this clonotype was seen many times. The CDR3: CSARDRRIGNQPQHF. The DNA for the CDR3 is TGCAGTGCTAGAGATCGGCGAATCGGCAATCAGCCCCAGCATTTT. The V and J genes are TRBV20-1 and TRBJ1-5; no clear D gene. From germline, CDR1 is DFQATT and CDR2 SNEGSKA (reference sequence). CDR3 length equals 15 residues. Trimming shortened V by 0 bases and J by 2 bases, and 11 bases separated the two germline ends.

This clonotype was counted only a few times. V gene TRBV12-3 or TRBV12-4 combines with J gene TRBJ2-7, with 8 bases matching TRBD1. The V segment lost 4 bases and the J segment 6 bases; nucleotides outside the gene matches: 5. CDR3 size: 13 residues. CDR3 protein: CASSSRTGREQYF. The CDR3, as DNA: TGTGCCAGCAGTTCGCGGACAGGGCGCGAGCAGTACTTC.

The chain links TRBV10-3 to TRBJ1-1, with D maybe TRBD1 (6 bases). The V gene's germline CDR1 is ENHRY and CDR2 SYGVKD. The CDR3 runs 14 residues. V lost 7 bases to trimming and J lost 1 base, with 13 bases between them. CDR3 sequence (DNA): TGTGCCATCACCCAACAGGGTTGGAACACTGAAGCTTTCTTT. Translated: CAITQQGWNTEAFF.

V gene TRBV4-1 combines with J gene TRBJ1-1; D is unclear. The CDR3 contains 14 residues. Trimming left V 1 base short and J 1 base short, with 7 bases between. CDR1 is MGHRA and CDR2 is YSYEKL in the germline V gene. CDR3 in DNA: TGCGCCAGCAGCCAAGTCACAGCGAACACTGAAGCTTTCTTT. Translated, it gives CASSQVTANTEAFF.

The table lists this clonotype with a few counts. The rearrangement links TRBV18 to TRBJ1-2; TRBD1 matches 9 bases. The length of the CDR3 is 13 residues. The V segment lost 5 bases and the J segment 8 bases; nucleotides outside the gene matches: 6. The germline V gene encodes CDR1 KGHSH and CDR2 LQKENI. The CDR3 DNA follows: TGTGCCAGCTCAGTACAGGGGGCCATAGGCTACACCTTC. This sequence encodes CASSVQGAIGYTF. Variable domain in full (rest from reference TRBV18 and TRBJ1-2): NAGVMQNPRHLVRRRGQEARLRCSPMKGHSHVYWYRQLPEEGLKFMVYLQKENIIDESGMPKERFSAEFPKEGPSILRIQQVVRGDSAAYFCASSVQGAIGYTFGSGTRLTVV.

The chain has TRBV28 and TRBJ2-1, with 8 bases aligning to TRBD2. The germline V gene has CDR1 MDHEN and CDR2 SYDVKM. There are 16 residues in the CDR3. V trimming: 3 bases; J trimming: 4 bases; junction bases outside the gene matches: 8. CDR3 bases: TGTGCCAGCAGTTTCTTGCTAGCGGGTCAATACAATGAGCAGTTCTTC. It codes for CASSFLLAGQYNEQFF.

The chain employs TRBV5-1 and TRBJ2-7; the D gene is possibly TRBD2 (6 bases). This CDR3 contains 16 residues. CDR1 and CDR2 (germline): SGHRS, YFSETQ. Trimming took 4 bases from V and 0 from J, leaving 17 bases between them. Here the CDR3 DNA reads TGCGCCAGCAGCCCACGAGCAGGAGGGAGCTCCTACGAGCAGTACTTC. It encodes CASSPRAGGSSYEQYF.

A few counts support this clonotype. The rearrangement joins TRBV27 to TRBJ1-2, with TRBD1 identical over 8 bases. There are 13 residues in the CDR3. From germline, CDR1 is MNHEY and CDR2 SMNVEV (reference sequence). V gave up 2 bases and J gave up 7 bases; unmatched junction bases: 3. The CDR3 region has the DNA TGTGCCAGCAGTTTACAGGGGGCGGCTGGCTACACCTTC. Its protein product is CASSLQGAAGYTF.

This clonotype has a single count. The chain joins TRBV6-5 to TRBJ2-3; 7 positions match TRBD2. The germline gives CDR1 MNHEY, CDR2 SVGAGI. The length of the CDR3 is 16 residues. V shed 0 bases and J 1 base; nucleotides not matched to a gene: 4. This CDR3 reads CASSYSGLAGTDTQYF. For the CDR3, the DNA is TGTGCCAGCAGTTACTCCGGGCTAGCGGGCACAGATACGCAGTATTTT.

The V and J genes are TRBV30 and TRBJ2-5; tentative D call: TRBD1 (6 bases). The V gene's germline CDR1 is GTSNPN and CDR2 SVGIG (reference sequence). The ends were cut back, 8 bases at V and 0 bases at J, with 13 bases in the middle. The CDR3 consists of 13 residues. The CDR3 sequence is CAGIRDNQETQYF. CDR3 sequence (DNA): TGTGCCGGCATACGGGACAACCAAGAGACCCAGTACTTC.

The chain joins TRBV7-2 to TRBJ2-1; a possible D gene is TRBD1 (6 bases). V lost 4 bases and J 4 bases, leaving 11 bases between the germline ends. Germline V gives CDR1 SGHTA, CDR2 FQGNSA. The CDR3 has 14 amino acids. In DNA, the CDR3 is TGTGCCAGCAGCTCGTTCCAGGGGTACAATGAGCAGTTCTTC. This translates into CASSSFQGYNEQFF.

This chain links TRBV9 with TRBJ2-2; D perhaps matches TRBD2 (5 bases). Trimming took 0 bases from V and 0 from J, leaving 15 bases between them. This CDR3 is built from 18 residues. Germline CDR1 and CDR2: SGDLS and YYNGEE. The CDR3 protein is CASSVVGLTTANTGELFF. In DNA, the CDR3 is TGTGCCAGCAGCGTAGTCGGACTCACAACTGCGAACACCGGGGAGCTGTTTTTT. Based on the CDR3 plus reference TRBV9 and TRBJ2-2, the full variable domain is DSGVTQTPKHLITATGQRVTLRCSPRSGDLSVYWYQQSLDQGLQFLIQYYNGEERAKGNILERFSAQQFPDLHSELNLSSLELGDSALYFCASSVVGLTTANTGELFFGEGSRLTVL.

This clonotype was counted many times. The V and J genes are TRBV4-3 and TRBJ1-5; no reliable D call. V dropped 0 bases and J dropped 4 bases, with 4 bases sitting between them. The CDR3 covers 13 residues. Germline V gives CDR1 LGHNA, CDR2 YSLEER. CDR3 protein: CASSQDKNQPQHF. The CDR3, as DNA: TGCGCCAGCAGCCAAGATAAAAATCAGCCCCAGCATTTT.

The chain recombines TRBV12-3 or TRBV12-4 with TRBJ2-7; 7 nucleotides align to TRBD2. The V gene end was trimmed by 6 bases and the J gene end by 3 bases; junction bases not matched to a gene: 5. This CDR3 contains 13 residues. CDR3: CASRLAEYYEQYF. The CDR3 DNA is TGTGCCAGCAGGCTAGCGGAGTACTACGAGCAGTACTTC.

V is TRBV20-1 and J is TRBJ2-1; D unclear. The CDR3 loop spans 15 amino acids. Germline-derived CDR1 and CDR2 are DFQATT and SNEGSKA (reference sequence). Between the trimmed V and J ends, which lost 5 bases and 4 bases, there was a span of 18 bases. The CDR3 DNA sequence: TGCAGTGCTGGCCAGGCGGCCTCTATTTACAATGAGCAGTTCTTC. Protein sequence: CSAGQAASIYNEQFF.

The V gene is TRBV10-3, the J gene TRBJ2-3, with D perhaps TRBD1 or TRBD2 (6 bases each). The CDR3 covers 17 residues. Germline CDR1 is ENHRY and CDR2 is SYGVKD. V dropped 4 bases and J dropped 0 bases, with 17 bases sitting between them. The DNA for the CDR3 is TGTGCCATCAGTGGATCGAGGGGGGACTTTAGCACAGATACGCAGTATTTT. Translated, it gives CAISGSRGDFSTDTQYF.

The chain employs TRBV2 and TRBJ2-1, with 7 positions matching TRBD1. This CDR3 is built from 14 residues. The V gene end was trimmed by 2 bases and the J gene end by 6 bases; junction bases not matched to a gene: 4. CDR1 SNHLY and CDR2 FYNNEI come from the germline V gene. Here the CDR3 reads CASSEKTGTNEQFF. In nucleotides, the CDR3 is TGTGCCAGCAGTGAAAAGACAGGGACCAATGAGCAGTTCTTC.

The genes are TRBV27 and TRBJ1-2; D not certain. Trimming cost V 0 bases and J 0 bases, with 14 bases left between them. Per germline, CDR1 MNHEY and CDR2 SMNVEV (reference sequence). The CDR3 extends over 17 amino acids. This chain's CDR3 is CASSLSRARTTNYGYTF. The CDR3 DNA sequence: TGTGCCAGCAGTTTATCGAGGGCCAGGACGACTAACTATGGCTACACCTTC.

There are a few counts of this clonotype. In DNA, the CDR3 is TGCAGTGCTAGATTTCGGACTAGCGCTTACTACAATGAGCAGTTCTTC. This encodes CSARFRTSAYYNEQFF. The rearrangement links TRBV20-1 to TRBJ2-1; 9 bases are a match to TRBD2. V trimming: 2 bases; J trimming: 3 bases; junction bases outside the gene matches: 8. CDR3 length equals 16 residues. Germline V lookup: CDR1 DFQATT, CDR2 SNEGSKA (reference sequence).

There are a few counts of this clonotype. CDR3 sequence: CAWSVEGGNSPLHF. In nucleotides, the CDR3 is TGTGCCTGGAGTGTAGAGGGGGGCAATTCACCCCTCCACTTT. The genes are TRBV30 and TRBJ1-6; D perhaps matches TRBD1 (6 bases). CDR3 length: 14 amino acids. Germline V CDR1 and CDR2: GTSNPN, SVGIG (reference sequence). V dropped 0 bases and J dropped 7 bases, with 10 bases sitting between them.

The chain recombines TRBV6-1 with TRBJ2-7; 12 nucleotides line up with TRBD2. Unmatched junction bases numbered 2, after V lost 6 bases and J lost 2 bases. CDR1 and CDR2 from the germline V gene are MNHNS and SASEGT. The CDR3 is 14 residues long. The CDR3 nucleotides read TGTGCCAGCAGGACTAGCGGGAGAACCTACGAGCAGTACTTC. It translates to CASRTSGRTYEQYF.